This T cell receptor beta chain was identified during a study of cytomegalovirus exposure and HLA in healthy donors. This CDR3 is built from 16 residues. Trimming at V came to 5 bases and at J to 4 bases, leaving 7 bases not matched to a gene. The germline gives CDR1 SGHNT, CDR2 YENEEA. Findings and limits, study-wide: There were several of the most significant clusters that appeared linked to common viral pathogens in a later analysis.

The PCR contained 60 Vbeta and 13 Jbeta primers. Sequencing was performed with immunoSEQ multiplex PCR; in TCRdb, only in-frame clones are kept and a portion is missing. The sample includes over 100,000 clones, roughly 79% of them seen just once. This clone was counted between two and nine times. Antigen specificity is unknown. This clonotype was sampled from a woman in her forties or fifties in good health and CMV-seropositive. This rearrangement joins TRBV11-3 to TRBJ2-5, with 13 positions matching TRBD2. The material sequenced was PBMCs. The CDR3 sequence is CASSPGTSGEGETQYF. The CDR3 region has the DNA TGTGCCAGCAGCCCGGGGACTAGCGGGGAAGGAGAGACCCAGTACTTC.